The 4 T cell receptor beta chains below were found in one sample sequenced in a study of T cells in Graves' hyperthyroidism and ophthalmopathy. From RNA transcripts, TCR beta CDR3 regions were amplified. RT-PCR in the first round (using the HTBI primer set) targeted the TCR CDR3. A single record per CDR3 protein comes from TCRdb applying MiXCR to the multiplex PCR reads. This sample has 300,000 to 400,000 distinct CDR3 sequences; 21% occur once, and the top ten carry about 50%. Sequenced sample: blood. These receptors were obtained from a woman aged 50 to 60 with Graves' hyperthyroidism.

This chain joins TRBV7-2 and TRBJ1-1, with no clear D. V was clipped by 5 bases and J by 5 bases, with 12 bases between them. Per germline, CDR1 SGHTA and CDR2 FQGNSA. The CDR3 contains 13 residues. This CDR3 is CASSPVIGTEAFF. Written as DNA, the CDR3 is TGTGCCAGCAGCCCCGTCATAGGGACTGAAGCTTTCTTT.

This clonotype was observed a handful of times. V is TRBV28 and J is TRBJ2-1; TRBD2 aligns across 9 bases. The germline V gene has CDR1 MDHEN and CDR2 SYDVKM. Trimming removed 7 bases from V and 7 bases from J; junction bases left unmatched: 11. The CDR3 spans 15 residues. The CDR3 bases are TGTGCCAGCATCGTAGCGGGAGTAAGTATGAATGAGCAGTTCTTC. Amino acids: CASIVAGVSMNEQFF.

This clonotype showed up many times. The chain joins TRBV7-2 to TRBJ2-7; the D gene is possibly TRBD2 (6 bases). Trimming removed 5 bases at V and 2 bases at J, with 22 bases between. Germline-derived CDR1 and CDR2 are SGHTA and FQGNSA. This CDR3 spans 17 amino acids. Here the CDR3 DNA reads TGTGCCAGCAGCCAGCCGGGAGTTAAATATCGGGCCTACGAGCAGTACTTC. Translation gives CASSQPGVKYRAYEQYF.

This rearrangement joins TRBV11-2 to TRBJ2-7, with a weak D call TRBD1 (5 bases). From germline, CDR1 is SGHAT and CDR2 FQNNGV. Trimming stripped 1 base from V and 0 bases from J, with 13 bases between. The CDR3 contains 16 residues. CDR3: CASSLAAGLSSYEQYF. Written as DNA, the CDR3 is TGTGCCAGCAGCTTAGCGGCAGGGCTTAGCTCCTACGAGCAGTACTTC.